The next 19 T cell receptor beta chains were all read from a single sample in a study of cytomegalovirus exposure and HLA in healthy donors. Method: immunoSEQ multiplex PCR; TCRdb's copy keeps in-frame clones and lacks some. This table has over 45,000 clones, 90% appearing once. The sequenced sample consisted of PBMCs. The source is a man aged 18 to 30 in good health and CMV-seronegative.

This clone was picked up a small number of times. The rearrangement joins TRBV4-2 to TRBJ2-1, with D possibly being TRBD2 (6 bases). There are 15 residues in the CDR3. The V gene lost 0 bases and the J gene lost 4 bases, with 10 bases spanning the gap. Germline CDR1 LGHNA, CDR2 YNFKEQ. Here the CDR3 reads CASSQDVGGYNEQFF. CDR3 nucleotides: TGTGCCAGCAGCCAAGATGTGGGGGGATACAATGAGCAGTTCTTC.

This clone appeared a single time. CDR3 DNA sequence: TGTGCCAGCAGTCTCAGTCAGCCGGGGTATGGCTACACCTTC. Amino acids: CASSLSQPGYGYTF. The gene calls are TRBV28 and TRBJ1-2; D is uncertain. Deletions cut 5 bases from V and 5 bases from J, with 15 bases between. The CDR3 runs to 14 residues. CDR1 MDHEN and CDR2 SYDVKM come from the germline V gene.

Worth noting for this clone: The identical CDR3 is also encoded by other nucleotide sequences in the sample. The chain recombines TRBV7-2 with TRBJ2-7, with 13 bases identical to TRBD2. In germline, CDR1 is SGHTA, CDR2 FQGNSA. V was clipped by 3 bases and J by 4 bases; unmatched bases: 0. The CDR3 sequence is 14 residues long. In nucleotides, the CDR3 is TGTGCCAGCAGCTTGACTAGCGGGAGGTACGAGCAGTACTTC. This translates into CASSLTSGRYEQYF.

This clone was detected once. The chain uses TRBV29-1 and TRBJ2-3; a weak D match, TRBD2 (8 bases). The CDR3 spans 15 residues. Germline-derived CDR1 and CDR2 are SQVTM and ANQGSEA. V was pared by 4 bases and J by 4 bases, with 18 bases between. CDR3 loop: CSVVRPGGGPDTQYF. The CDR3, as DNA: TGCAGCGTTGTTCGCCCGGGAGGGGGCCCAGATACGCAGTATTTT.

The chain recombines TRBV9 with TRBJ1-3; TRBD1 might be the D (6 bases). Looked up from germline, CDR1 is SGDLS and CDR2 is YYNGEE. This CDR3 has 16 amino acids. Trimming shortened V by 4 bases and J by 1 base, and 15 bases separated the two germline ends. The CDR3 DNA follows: TGTGCCAGCAGCCCCCACGTCACAGGGTCTGGAAACACCATATATTTT. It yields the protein CASSPHVTGSGNTIYF.

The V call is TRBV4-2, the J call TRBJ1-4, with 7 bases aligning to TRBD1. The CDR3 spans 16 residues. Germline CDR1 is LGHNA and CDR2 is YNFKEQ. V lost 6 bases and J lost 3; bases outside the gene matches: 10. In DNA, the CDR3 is TGTGCCAGCAGAGACAGGGTAGGTACTTCTAATGAAAAACTGTTTTTT. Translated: CASRDRVGTSNEKLFF.

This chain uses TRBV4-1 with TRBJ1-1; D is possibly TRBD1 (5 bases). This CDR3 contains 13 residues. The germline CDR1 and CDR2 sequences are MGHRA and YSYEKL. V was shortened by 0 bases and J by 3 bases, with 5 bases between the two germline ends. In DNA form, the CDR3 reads TGCGCCAGCAGCCAAGAACAGGACACTGAAGCTTTCTTT. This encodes CASSQEQDTEAFF.

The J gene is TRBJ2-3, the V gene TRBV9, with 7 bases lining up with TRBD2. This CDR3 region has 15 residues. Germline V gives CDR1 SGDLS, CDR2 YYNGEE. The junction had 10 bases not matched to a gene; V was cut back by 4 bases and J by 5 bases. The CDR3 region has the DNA TGTGCCAGCAGCTCGAGGGAGGGCCTCGTAGATACGCAGTATTTT. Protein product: CASSSREGLVDTQYF.

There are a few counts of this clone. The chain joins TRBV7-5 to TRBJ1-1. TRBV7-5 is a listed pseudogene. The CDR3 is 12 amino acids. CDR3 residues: CARSGGCTEAFF. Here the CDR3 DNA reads TGTGCCAGAAGCGGAGGTTGCACTGAAGCTTTCTTT.

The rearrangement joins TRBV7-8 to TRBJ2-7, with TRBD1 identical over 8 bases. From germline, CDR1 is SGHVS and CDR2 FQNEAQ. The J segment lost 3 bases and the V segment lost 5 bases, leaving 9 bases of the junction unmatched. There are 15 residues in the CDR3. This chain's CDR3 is CASSPPLGQGYEQYF. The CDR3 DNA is TGTGCCAGCAGCCCCCCCCTCGGACAGGGCTACGAGCAGTACTTC.

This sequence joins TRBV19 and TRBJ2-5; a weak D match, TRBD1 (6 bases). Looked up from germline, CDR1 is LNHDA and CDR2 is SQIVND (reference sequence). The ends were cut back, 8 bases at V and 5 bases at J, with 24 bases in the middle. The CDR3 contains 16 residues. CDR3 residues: CASGRDTNNPYETQYF. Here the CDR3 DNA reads TGTGCCAGTGGCCGGGACACAAACAACCCTTACGAGACCCAGTACTTC.

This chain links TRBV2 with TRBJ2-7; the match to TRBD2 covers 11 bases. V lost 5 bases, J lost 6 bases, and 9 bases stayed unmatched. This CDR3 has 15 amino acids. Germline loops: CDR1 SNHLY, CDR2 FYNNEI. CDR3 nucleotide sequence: TGTGCCAGCAGTCCTCGTAGCGGGGGGGGGATCGAGCAGTACTTC. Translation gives CASSPRSGGGIEQYF.

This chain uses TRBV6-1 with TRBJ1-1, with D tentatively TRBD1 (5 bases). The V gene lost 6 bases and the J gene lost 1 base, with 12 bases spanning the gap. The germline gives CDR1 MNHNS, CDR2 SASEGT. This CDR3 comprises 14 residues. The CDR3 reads CASRSMTANTEAFF. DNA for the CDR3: TGTGCCAGCAGATCGATGACAGCGAACACTGAAGCTTTCTTT.

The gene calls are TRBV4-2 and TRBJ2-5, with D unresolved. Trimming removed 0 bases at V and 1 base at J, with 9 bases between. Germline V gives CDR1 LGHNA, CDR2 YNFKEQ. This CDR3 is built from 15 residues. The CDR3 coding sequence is TGTGCCAGCAGCCAAGAACTCCAACTCCAAGAGACCCAGTACTTC. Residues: CASSQELQLQETQYF.

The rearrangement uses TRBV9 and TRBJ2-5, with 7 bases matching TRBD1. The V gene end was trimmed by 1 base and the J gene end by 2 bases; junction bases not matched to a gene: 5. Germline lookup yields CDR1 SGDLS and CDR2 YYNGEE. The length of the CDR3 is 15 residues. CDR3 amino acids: CASSVRDSRQETQYF. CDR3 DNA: TGTGCCAGCAGCGTAAGGGACAGCCGACAAGAGACCCAGTACTTC.

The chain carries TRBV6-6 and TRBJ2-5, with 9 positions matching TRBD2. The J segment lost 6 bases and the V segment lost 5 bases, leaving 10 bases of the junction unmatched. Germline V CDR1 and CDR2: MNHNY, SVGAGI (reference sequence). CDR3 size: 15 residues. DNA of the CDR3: TGTGCCAGCAGTCGAGCGGGAGGCCCAGGGAAGACCCAGTACTTC. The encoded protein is CASSRAGGPGKTQYF.

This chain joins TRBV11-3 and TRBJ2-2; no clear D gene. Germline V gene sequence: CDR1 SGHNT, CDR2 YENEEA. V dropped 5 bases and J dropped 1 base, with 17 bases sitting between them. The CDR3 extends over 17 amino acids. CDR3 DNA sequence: TGTGCCAGCAGCACCTCTTACGGTTACGAGAACACCGGGGAGCTGTTTTTT. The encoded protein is CASSTSYGYENTGELFF.

This chain's CDR3 is CASSADPWDRDYEQYF. The CDR3 nucleotides read TGTGCCAGCAGCGCCGATCCGTGGGACAGGGACTACGAGCAGTACTTC. This sequence joins TRBV5-6 and TRBJ2-7; 9 bases are a match to TRBD1. With 4 bases clipped from V and 3 bases from J, the junction kept 11 bases outside the gene matches. The CDR3 covers 16 residues. Per germline, CDR1 SGHDT and CDR2 YYEEEE.

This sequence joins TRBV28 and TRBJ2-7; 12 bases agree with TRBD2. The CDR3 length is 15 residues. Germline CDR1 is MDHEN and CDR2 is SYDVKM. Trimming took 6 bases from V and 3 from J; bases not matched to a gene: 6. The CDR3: CASSLAGGPFYEQYF. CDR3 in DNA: TGTGCCAGCAGCCTAGCGGGAGGGCCCTTCTACGAGCAGTACTTC.